This TCR beta chain derives from a study of OX40 agonist ivuxolimab in advanced cancers. On the study more broadly: Treatment of patients was with ivuxolimab, an agonistic anti-OX40 (CD134) antibody. Dose-escalation patients were diagnosed with hepatocellular carcinoma, melanoma, renal cell cancer or head and neck cancer.

Repertoires were generated with immunoSEQ multiplex PCR, while TCRdb's copy carries only in-frame clones and drops some. The repertoire holds about 60,000 clones, with roughly nine tenths as singletons. With 8 bases removed from V and 7 bases from J, the gap between germline ends came to 17 bases. CDR1 is MNHEY and CDR2 is SVGAGI in the germline V gene. The CDR3 runs 13 residues. The TCR comes from an adult with an advanced solid tumor such as melanoma, head and neck, liver or kidney cancer. The gene calls are TRBV6-5 and TRBJ1-1; TRBD1 is a possible D gene (5 bases). The specimen was CD4+ or CD8+ T cells sorted from blood, collected in a trial of the OX40 agonist ivuxolimab. The CDR3 loop reads CASGYRGLDEAFF. The CDR3 DNA reads TGTGCCAGCGGGTATAGGGGATTGGATGAAGCTTTCTTT.